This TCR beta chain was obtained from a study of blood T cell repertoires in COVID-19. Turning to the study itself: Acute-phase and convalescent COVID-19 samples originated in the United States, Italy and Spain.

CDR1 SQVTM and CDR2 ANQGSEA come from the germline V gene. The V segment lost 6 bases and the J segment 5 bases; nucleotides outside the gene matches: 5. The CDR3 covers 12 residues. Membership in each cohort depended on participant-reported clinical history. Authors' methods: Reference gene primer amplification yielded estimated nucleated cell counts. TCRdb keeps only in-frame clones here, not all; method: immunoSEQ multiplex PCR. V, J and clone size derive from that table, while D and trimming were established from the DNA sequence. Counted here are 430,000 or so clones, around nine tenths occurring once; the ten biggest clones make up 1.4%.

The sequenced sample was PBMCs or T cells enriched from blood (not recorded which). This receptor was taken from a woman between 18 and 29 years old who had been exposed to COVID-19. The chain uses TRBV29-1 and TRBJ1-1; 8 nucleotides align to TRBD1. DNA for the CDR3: TGCAGCGTCGGGGGACAGGAAACTGAAGCTTTCTTT. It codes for CSVGGQETEAFF.